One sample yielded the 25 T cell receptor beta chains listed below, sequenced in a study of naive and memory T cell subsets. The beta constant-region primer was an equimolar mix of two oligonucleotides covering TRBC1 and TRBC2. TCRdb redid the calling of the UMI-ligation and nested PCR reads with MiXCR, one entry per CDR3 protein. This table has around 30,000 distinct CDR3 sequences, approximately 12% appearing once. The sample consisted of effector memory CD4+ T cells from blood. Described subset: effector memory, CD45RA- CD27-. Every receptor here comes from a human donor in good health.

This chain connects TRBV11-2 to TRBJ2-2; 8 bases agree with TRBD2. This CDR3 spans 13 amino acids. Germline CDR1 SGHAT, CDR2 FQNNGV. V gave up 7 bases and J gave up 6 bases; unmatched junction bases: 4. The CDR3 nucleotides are TGTGCCAGCACCTCGCGGGGGGCCGGGGAGCTGTTTTTT. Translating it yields CASTSRGAGELFF.

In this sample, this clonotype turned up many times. CDR3 protein: CASRPADRATNEKLFF. The CDR3 DNA sequence: TGTGCCAGCAGACCCGCGGACAGGGCAACTAATGAAAAACTGTTTTTT. V gene TRBV6-2 or TRBV6-3 combines with J gene TRBJ1-4, with TRBD1 matching over 8 bases. The CDR3 loop spans 16 amino acids. With V trimmed by 6 bases and J by 0 bases, 6 bases remained unmatched. Germline V CDR1 and CDR2: MNHEY, SVGEGT.

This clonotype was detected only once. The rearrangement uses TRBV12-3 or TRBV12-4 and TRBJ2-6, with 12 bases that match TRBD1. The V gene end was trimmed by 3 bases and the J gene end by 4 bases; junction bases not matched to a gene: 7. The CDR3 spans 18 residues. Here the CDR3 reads CASSFMGQGARGANVLTF. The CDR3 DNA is TGTGCCAGCAGTTTTATGGGACAGGGGGCGCGGGGGGCCAACGTCCTGACTTTC.

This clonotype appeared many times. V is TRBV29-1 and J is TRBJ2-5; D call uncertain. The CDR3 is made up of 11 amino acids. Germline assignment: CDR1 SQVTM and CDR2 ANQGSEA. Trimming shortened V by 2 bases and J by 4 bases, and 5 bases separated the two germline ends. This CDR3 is CSVERIETQYF. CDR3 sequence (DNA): TGCAGCGTTGAACGTATAGAGACCCAGTACTTC.

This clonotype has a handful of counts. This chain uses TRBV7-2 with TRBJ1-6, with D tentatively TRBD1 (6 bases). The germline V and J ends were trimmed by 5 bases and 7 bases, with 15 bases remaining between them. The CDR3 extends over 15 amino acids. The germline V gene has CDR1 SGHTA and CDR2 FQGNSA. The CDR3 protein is CASSQATGRNSPLHF. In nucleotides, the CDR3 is TGTGCCAGCAGCCAAGCCACAGGGAGAAATTCACCCCTCCACTTT.

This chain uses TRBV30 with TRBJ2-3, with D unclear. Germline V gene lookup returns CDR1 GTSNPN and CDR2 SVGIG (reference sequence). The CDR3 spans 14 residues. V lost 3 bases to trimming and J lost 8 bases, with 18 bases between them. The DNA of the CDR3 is TGTGCCTGGAGCTTAAAGGCAAGCGCAGCTACGCAGTATTTT. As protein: CAWSLKASAATQYF.

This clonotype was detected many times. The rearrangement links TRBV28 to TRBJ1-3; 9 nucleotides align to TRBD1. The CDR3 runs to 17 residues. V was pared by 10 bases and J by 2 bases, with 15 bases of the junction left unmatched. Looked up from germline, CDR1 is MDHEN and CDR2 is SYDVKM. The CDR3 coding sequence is TGTGCCACCAGGGGGGTGACAGGGGGAAGGACTGGAAACACCATATATTTT. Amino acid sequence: CATRGVTGGRTGNTIYF.

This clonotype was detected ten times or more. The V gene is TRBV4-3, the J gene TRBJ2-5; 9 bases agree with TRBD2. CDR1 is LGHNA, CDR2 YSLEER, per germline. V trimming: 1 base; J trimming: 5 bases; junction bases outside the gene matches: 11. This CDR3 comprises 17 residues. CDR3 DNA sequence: TGCGCCAGCAGCCAAGCGACGACTAGCGGATTGGTGGAGACCCAGTACTTC. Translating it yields CASSQATTSGLVETQYF.

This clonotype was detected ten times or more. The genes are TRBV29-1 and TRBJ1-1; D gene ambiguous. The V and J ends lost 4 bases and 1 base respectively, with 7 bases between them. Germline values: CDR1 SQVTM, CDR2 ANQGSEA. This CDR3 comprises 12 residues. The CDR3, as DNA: TGCAGCGTTGGGAGAGGGAACACTGAAGCTTTCTTT. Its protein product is CSVGRGNTEAFF.

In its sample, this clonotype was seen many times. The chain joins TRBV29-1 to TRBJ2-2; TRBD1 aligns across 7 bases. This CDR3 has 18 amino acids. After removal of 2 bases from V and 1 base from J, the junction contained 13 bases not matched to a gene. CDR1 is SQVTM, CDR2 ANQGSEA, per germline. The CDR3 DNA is TGCAGCGTTGAATCCGACAGGGAGTGGGGCAAGAACACCGGGGAGCTGTTTTTT. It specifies CSVESDREWGKNTGELFF.

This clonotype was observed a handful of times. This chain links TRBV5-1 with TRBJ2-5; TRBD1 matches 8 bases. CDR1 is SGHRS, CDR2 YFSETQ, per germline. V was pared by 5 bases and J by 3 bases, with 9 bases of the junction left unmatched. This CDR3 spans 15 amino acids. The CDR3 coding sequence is TGCGCCAGCAGATGGCCGACAGGGGCGGAAGAGACCCAGTACTTC. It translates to CASRWPTGAEETQYF.

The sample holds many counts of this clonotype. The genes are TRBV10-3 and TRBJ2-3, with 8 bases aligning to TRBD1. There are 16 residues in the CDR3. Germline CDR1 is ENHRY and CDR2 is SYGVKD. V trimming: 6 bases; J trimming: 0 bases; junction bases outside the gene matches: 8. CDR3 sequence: CAISLGGQASTDTQYF. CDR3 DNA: TGTGCCATCAGCCTTGGGGGACAGGCGAGCACAGATACGCAGTATTTT.

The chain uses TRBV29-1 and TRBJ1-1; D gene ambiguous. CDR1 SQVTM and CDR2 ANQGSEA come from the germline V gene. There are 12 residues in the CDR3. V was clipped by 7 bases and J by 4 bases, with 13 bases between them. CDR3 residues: CSGGSGATEAFF. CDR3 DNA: TGCAGCGGCGGGTCGGGCGCCACTGAAGCTTTCTTT. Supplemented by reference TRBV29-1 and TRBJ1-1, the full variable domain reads SAVISQKPSRDICQRGTSLTIQCQVDSQVTMMFWYRQQPGQSLTLIATANQGSEATYESGFVIDKFPISRPNLTFSTLTVSNMSPEDSSIYLCSGGSGATEAFFGQGTRLTVV.

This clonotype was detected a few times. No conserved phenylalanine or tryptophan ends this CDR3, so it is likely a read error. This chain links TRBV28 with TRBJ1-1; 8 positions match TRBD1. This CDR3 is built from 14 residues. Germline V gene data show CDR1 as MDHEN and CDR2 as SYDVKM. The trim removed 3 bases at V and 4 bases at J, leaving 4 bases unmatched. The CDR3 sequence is CASSLTGEITEAFS. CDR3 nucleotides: TGTGCCAGCAGTTTGACAGGGGAGATCACTGAAGCTTTCTCT.

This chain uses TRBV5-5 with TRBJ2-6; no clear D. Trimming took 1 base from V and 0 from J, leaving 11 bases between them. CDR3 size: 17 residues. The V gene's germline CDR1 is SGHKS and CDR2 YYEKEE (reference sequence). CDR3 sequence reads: CASSLRTLSSGANVLTF. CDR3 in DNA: TGTGCCAGCAGCTTGAGGACCCTTAGCTCTGGGGCCAACGTCCTGACTTTC. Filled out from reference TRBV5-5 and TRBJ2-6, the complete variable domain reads DAGVTQSPTHLIKTRGQQVTLRCSPISGHKSVSWYQQVLGQGPQFIFQYYEKEERGRGNFPDRFSARQFPNYSSELNVNALLLGDSALYLCASSLRTLSSGANVLTFGAGSRLTVL.

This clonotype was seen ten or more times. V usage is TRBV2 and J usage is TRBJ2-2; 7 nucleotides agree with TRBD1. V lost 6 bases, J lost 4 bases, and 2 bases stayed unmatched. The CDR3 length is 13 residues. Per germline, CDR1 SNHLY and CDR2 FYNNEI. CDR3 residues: CASRPGGTGELFF. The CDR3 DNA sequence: TGTGCCAGCAGGCCAGGGGGCACCGGGGAGCTGTTTTTT.

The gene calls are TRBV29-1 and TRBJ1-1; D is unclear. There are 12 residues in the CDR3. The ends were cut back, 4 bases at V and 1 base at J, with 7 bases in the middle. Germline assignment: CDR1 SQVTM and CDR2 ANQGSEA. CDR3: CSVVVPNTEAFF. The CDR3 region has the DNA TGCAGCGTTGTGGTCCCGAACACTGAAGCTTTCTTT.

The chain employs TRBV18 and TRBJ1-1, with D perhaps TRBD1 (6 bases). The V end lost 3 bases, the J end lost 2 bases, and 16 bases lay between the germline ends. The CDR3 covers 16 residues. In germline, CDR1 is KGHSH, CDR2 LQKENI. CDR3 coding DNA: TGTGCCAGCTCACCGACTTTTGGACAGCCCAACACTGAAGCTTTCTTT. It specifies CASSPTFGQPNTEAFF.

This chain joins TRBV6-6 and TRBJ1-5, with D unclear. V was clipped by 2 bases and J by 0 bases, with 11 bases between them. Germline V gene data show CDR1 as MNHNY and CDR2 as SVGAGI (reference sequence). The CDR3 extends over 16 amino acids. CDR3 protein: CASSYRTGDSNQPQHF. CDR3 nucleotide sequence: TGTGCCAGCAGTTACCGGACCGGGGATAGCAATCAGCCCCAGCATTTT.

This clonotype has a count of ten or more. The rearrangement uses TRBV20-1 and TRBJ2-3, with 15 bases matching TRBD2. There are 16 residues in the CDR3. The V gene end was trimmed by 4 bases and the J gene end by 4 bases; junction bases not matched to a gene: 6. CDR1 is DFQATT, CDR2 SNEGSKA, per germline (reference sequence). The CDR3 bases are TGCAGTGCTAACGGACTAGCGGGGGGGCTGGCAGATACGCAGTATTTT. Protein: CSANGLAGGLADTQYF.

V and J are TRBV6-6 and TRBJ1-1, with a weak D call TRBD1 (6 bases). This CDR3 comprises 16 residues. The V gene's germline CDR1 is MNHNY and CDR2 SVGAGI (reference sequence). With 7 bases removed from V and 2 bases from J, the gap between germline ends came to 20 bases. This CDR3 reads CASNYRGGAKNTEAFF. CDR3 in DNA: TGTGCCAGCAACTATAGGGGGGGCGCGAAAAACACTGAAGCTTTCTTT.

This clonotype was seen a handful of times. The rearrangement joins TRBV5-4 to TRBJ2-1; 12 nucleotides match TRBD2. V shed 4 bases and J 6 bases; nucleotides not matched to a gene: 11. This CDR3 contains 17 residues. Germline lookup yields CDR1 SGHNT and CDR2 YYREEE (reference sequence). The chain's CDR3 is CASSRIPTSGRVNEQFF. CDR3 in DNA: TGTGCCAGCAGCCGTATTCCGACTAGCGGGAGAGTCAATGAGCAGTTCTTC.

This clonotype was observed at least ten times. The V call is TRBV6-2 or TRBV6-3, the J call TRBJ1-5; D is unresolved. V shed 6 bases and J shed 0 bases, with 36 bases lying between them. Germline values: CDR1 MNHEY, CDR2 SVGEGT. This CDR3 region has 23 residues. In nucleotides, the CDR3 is TGTGCCAGCAGCGCCATCTACGATATGTGGATGATTCACGAAGCTTATAGCAATCAGCCCCAGCATTTT. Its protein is CASSAIYDMWMIHEAYSNQPQHF.

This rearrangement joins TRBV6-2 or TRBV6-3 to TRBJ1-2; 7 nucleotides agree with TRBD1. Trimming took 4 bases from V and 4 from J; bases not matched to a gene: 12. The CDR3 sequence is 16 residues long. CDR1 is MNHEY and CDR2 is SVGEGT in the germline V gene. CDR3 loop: CASSSRSGTELYGYTF. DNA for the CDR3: TGTGCCAGCAGTTCACGATCCGGGACAGAACTCTATGGCTACACCTTC.

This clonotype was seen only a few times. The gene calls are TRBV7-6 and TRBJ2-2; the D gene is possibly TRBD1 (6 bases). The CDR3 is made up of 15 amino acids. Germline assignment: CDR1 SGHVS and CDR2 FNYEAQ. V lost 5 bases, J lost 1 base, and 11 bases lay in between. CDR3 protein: CASSLRQVNTGELFF. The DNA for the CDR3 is TGTGCCAGCAGCCTTCGACAGGTGAACACCGGGGAGCTGTTTTTT.